The clone carrying this TCR beta chain has just one count. Its antigen is still unknown. This sample stems from a study of a mutant IDH1 vaccine in newly diagnosed glioma. Notes on the study in general: With respect to changes in top peripheral T cell clonotypes, pseudoprogression seemed unrelated.

Germline assignment: CDR1 MNHEY and CDR2 SMNVEV (reference sequence). J was trimmed by 3 bases and V by 2 bases; bases with no gene match: 6. The CDR3 spans 15 residues. Sequencing was performed with immunoSEQ multiplex PCR; in TCRdb, only in-frame clones are kept and a portion is missing. The sample has some 59,000 clones, approximately 80% seen once; the top ten hold 15% to 25%. Described time point: baseline, week 1 (first vaccination visit). Treatment reported: pre-vaccination baseline after standard-of-care therapy. This clonotype was sampled from a man between 18 and 35 years old with glioma. The gene calls are TRBV27 and TRBJ2-7, with 8 positions matching TRBD1. The sequencing used PBMCs, collected from a glioma patient treated with radiotherapy, temozolomide or both. The CDR3 region is CASSLAAGGYYEQYF. DNA for the CDR3: TGTGCCAGCAGTTTAGCGGCAGGGGGCTACTACGAGCAGTACTTC.